These 32 T cell receptor beta chains originate from one sample sequenced in a study of post-analysis software for immune sequencing data. The antigens these receptors bind are not known. Prepared libraries of TCR beta cDNA carried unique molecular identifiers. TCRdb reprocessed the PCR reads with MiXCR, giving one entry per CDR3 protein. Of approximately 570,000 distinct CDR3 sequences in the sample, 40% to 50% were seen once. General study findings and limits: Roughly 5 TRBV segments occurring more often in patients than controls included TRBV5-6, TRBV5-1 and TRBV20-1.

The source material was blood. Every receptor here comes from a girl aged 5-17 years with multiple sclerosis.

The chain is built from TRBV4-1 and TRBJ2-7; 8 bases are shared with TRBD1. Germline CDR1 is MGHRA and CDR2 is YSYEKL. V shed 3 bases and J 2 bases; nucleotides not matched to a gene: 6. This CDR3 region has 15 residues. CDR3 coding DNA: TGCGCCAGCAGCCAGCGGGGACAGGCCCCCTACGAGCAGTACTTC. Residues: CASSQRGQAPYEQYF.

The rearrangement uses TRBV7-3 and TRBJ1-1; D may be TRBD1 (5 bases). From germline, CDR1 is SGHTA and CDR2 FQGTGA. The CDR3 has 15 residues. V dropped 3 bases and J dropped 11 bases, with 22 bases sitting between them. In DNA, the CDR3 is TGTGCCAGCAGCTTCCCCCCAAAACGGGGCTTTTGGGCTTTCTTT. This encodes CASSFPPKRGFWAFF.

This chain connects TRBV12-3 or TRBV12-4 to TRBJ2-3; the D gene could be TRBD1 or TRBD2 (6 bases each). V was pared by 7 bases and J by 3 bases, with 17 bases between. This CDR3 region has 15 residues. DNA of the CDR3: TGTGCCAGCACCATGACAGGAGGGGAGACAGATACGCAGTATTTT. It codes for CASTMTGGETDTQYF.

This sequence joins TRBV5-1 and TRBJ2-5; the D is unclear. Germline loops: CDR1 SGHRS, CDR2 YFSETQ. V dropped 4 bases and J dropped 3 bases, with 4 bases sitting between them. The CDR3 runs 11 residues. This CDR3 is CASSIKETQYF. CDR3 sequence (DNA): TGCGCCAGCAGCATAAAAGAGACCCAGTACTTC.

This chain links TRBV7-2 with TRBJ2-7, with D hard to call. The CDR3 totals 13 residues. The ends were cut back, 2 bases at V and 5 bases at J, with 10 bases in the middle. Per germline, CDR1 SGHTA and CDR2 FQGNSA. CDR3 coding DNA: TGTGCCAGCAGCTTATCCGCAGTGGACGAGCAGTACTTC. Encoded protein: CASSLSAVDEQYF.

The gene calls are TRBV12-3 or TRBV12-4 and TRBJ2-4; 10 bases fit TRBD2. The CDR3 runs to 16 residues. V trimming: 5 bases; J trimming: 0 bases; junction bases outside the gene matches: 4. CDR3: CASSLVAGGAKNIQYF. Here the CDR3 DNA reads TGTGCCAGCAGTCTTGTAGCGGGGGGAGCCAAAAACATTCAGTACTTC.

The chain joins TRBV7-3 to TRBJ1-1; D perhaps matches TRBD1 (6 bases). Germline V gene lookup returns CDR1 SGHTA and CDR2 FQGTGA. The CDR3 spans 20 residues. Trimming cost V 5 bases and J 0 bases, with 28 bases left between them. The CDR3 here is CASSARGAGRGGMMNTEAFF. Here the CDR3 DNA reads TGTGCCAGCAGCGCCCGGGGGGCAGGCAGGGGCGGTATGATGAACACTGAAGCTTTCTTT.

The chain combines TRBV6-1 with TRBJ2-3; tentative D call: TRBD1 (6 bases). The germline V and J ends were trimmed by 5 bases and 2 bases, with 11 bases remaining between them. Germline V CDR1 and CDR2: MNHNS, SASEGT. The length of the CDR3 is 14 residues. The CDR3 protein is CASSRGSHTDTQYF. CDR3 sequence (DNA): TGTGCCAGCAGTAGGGGGTCTCACACAGATACGCAGTATTTT.

V usage is TRBV10-3 and J usage is TRBJ2-3, with D uncertain. V was shortened by 2 bases and J by 0 bases, with 21 bases between the two germline ends. Germline V CDR1 and CDR2: ENHRY, SYGVKD. This CDR3 has 19 amino acids. CDR3 nucleotide sequence: TGTGCCATCAGTGAGAGAGAGAGATGGTACAGCGCTAGCACAGATACGCAGTATTTT. Translated, it gives CAISERERWYSASTDTQYF.

For this clonotype: The germline gene is not matched at one end of the junction; a read error may be the cause. This rearrangement joins TRBV12-3 or TRBV12-4 to TRBJ2-3; possibly TRBD2 for D (5 bases). This CDR3 has 16 residues. CDR3 residues: CASSIYSLSSTDAQYF. CDR3 nucleotide sequence: TGTGCCAGCAGTATATACAGTCTCTCTAGCACAGATGCGCAGTATTTT.

The chain links TRBV4-1 to TRBJ2-7; no reliable D call. Germline V gene sequence: CDR1 MGHRA, CDR2 YSYEKL. The CDR3 length is 16 residues. V gave up 4 bases and J gave up 2 bases, with 18 bases separating them. In DNA form, the CDR3 reads TGCGCCAGCAGCCCTCATGACGGACGGAGAACCTACGAGCAGTACTTC. It specifies CASSPHDGRRTYEQYF.

The chain combines TRBV5-1 with TRBJ2-7; no reliable D call. The CDR3 covers 10 residues. Germline lookup yields CDR1 SGHRS and CDR2 YFSETQ. V gave up 4 bases and J gave up 7 bases, with 6 bases separating them. CDR3 in amino acids: CASSRREQYF. The CDR3 region has the DNA TGCGCCAGCAGCAGAAGGGAGCAGTACTTC.

The rearrangement joins TRBV6-1 to TRBJ1-5, with a possible D match to TRBD1 (5 bases). This CDR3 comprises 14 residues. Looked up from germline, CDR1 is MNHNS and CDR2 is SASEGT. Trimming cost V 4 bases and J 0 bases, with 7 bases left between them. The CDR3 sequence is CASSAGVSNQPQHF. CDR3 in DNA: TGTGCCAGCAGTGCGGGGGTTAGCAATCAGCCCCAGCATTTT.

The gene calls are TRBV27 and TRBJ2-1, with TRBD1 matching 7 bases. Trimming at V came to 5 bases and at J to 0 bases, leaving 13 bases not matched to a gene. The CDR3 runs 18 residues. Germline CDR1 is MNHEY and CDR2 is SMNVEV (reference sequence). CDR3 sequence reads: CASSTYLTGYVSYNEQFF. The CDR3 region has the DNA TGTGCCAGCAGTACATACCTGACAGGGTATGTCTCCTACAATGAGCAGTTCTTC.

The chain is built from TRBV4-1 and TRBJ1-2; D unclear. The germline gives CDR1 MGHRA, CDR2 YSYEKL. The CDR3 loop spans 14 amino acids. V lost 1 base and J lost 8, with 14 bases in between. CDR3 in DNA: TGCGCCAGCAGCCAAGCGGGCCGTCGGGAGGGCTACACCTTC. This encodes CASSQAGRREGYTF.

V usage is TRBV5-1 and J usage is TRBJ1-2; D gene uncertain. V dropped 4 bases and J dropped 3 bases, with 7 bases sitting between them. The CDR3 has 12 residues. The germline CDR1 and CDR2 sequences are SGHRS and YFSETQ. CDR3 sequence: CASSTGYYGYTF. As DNA, the CDR3 is TGCGCCAGCAGCACCGGATACTATGGCTACACCTTC.

Only a few counts were recorded for this clonotype. The chain employs TRBV6-1 and TRBJ1-1, with TRBD1 as a possible D gene (6 bases). The CDR3 is 16 amino acids. V lost 3 bases and J 1 base, leaving 15 bases between the germline ends. CDR1 and CDR2 (germline): MNHNS, SASEGT. CDR3 nucleotides: TGTGCCAGCAGTGAGAGTCAGGGGTTCGGGAACACTGAAGCTTTCTTT. As protein: CASSESQGFGNTEAFF.

The chain couples TRBV5-1 to TRBJ2-7; D unresolved. Trimming left V 0 bases short and J 6 bases short, with 19 bases between. The CDR3 contains 16 residues. Germline V gene data show CDR1 as SGHRS and CDR2 as YFSETQ. CDR3 loop: CASSLVIRARNSEQYF. CDR3 in DNA: TGCGCCAGCAGCTTGGTAATACGCGCCAGGAATTCCGAGCAGTACTTC.

Only a few counts were recorded for this clonotype. The chain is built from TRBV3-1 and TRBJ1-2; 7 nucleotides match TRBD1. This CDR3 spans 15 amino acids. The V gene end was trimmed by 6 bases and the J gene end by 1 base; junction bases not matched to a gene: 8. Per germline, CDR1 LGHDT and CDR2 YNNKEL (reference sequence). The CDR3 loop reads CASRKGTAFNYGYTF. CDR3 nucleotide sequence: TGTGCCAGCAGGAAAGGGACAGCGTTTAACTATGGCTACACCTTC.

The chain carries TRBV29-1 and TRBJ2-4; 7 bases map to TRBD2. V dropped 6 bases and J dropped 1; count of bases not matched to a gene: 27. CDR3 length: 21 amino acids. CDR1 is SQVTM, CDR2 ANQGSEA, per germline. CDR3 in DNA: TGCAGCGTGGCCCCCAAGAATACACTAGCGCACCCCCCTCTTGCCAAAAACATTCAGTACTTC. Translation gives CSVAPKNTLAHPPLAKNIQYF.

The J gene is TRBJ2-1, the V gene TRBV9, with D perhaps matching TRBD1 or TRBD2 (6 bases each). The V end lost 6 bases, the J end lost 5 bases, and 21 bases lay between the germline ends. Germline V gene data show CDR1 as SGDLS and CDR2 as YYNGEE. The CDR3 extends over 16 amino acids. CDR3 in amino acids: CASTPEEGGTNNEQFF. In DNA form, the CDR3 reads TGTGCCAGCACTCCAGAAGAGGGGGGCACAAACAATGAGCAGTTCTTC. Combining the CDR3 with reference TRBV9 and TRBJ2-1 gives the whole variable domain DSGVTQTPKHLITATGQRVTLRCSPRSGDLSVYWYQQSLDQGLQFLIQYYNGEERAKGNILERFSAQQFPDLHSELNLSSLELGDSALYFCASTPEEGGTNNEQFFGPGTRLTVL.

The table lists this clonotype with a few counts. The chain's CDR3 is CASSLAAGPWETQYF. The DNA of the CDR3 is TGTGCCAGCAGCCTAGCGGCGGGCCCTTGGGAGACCCAGTACTTC. This chain connects TRBV9 to TRBJ2-5; the match to TRBD2 covers 7 bases. The V gene's germline CDR1 is SGDLS and CDR2 YYNGEE. The CDR3 runs 15 residues. With V trimmed by 4 bases and J by 5 bases, 11 bases remained unmatched.

This chain connects TRBV12-3 or TRBV12-4 to TRBJ1-2, with 8 bases matching TRBD1. The length of the CDR3 is 13 residues. Losses at the gene ends were 6 bases for V and 7 bases for J; bases not matched to a gene: 7. This chain's CDR3 is CASRPTGAGGYTF. The DNA for the CDR3 is TGTGCCAGCAGACCGACAGGGGCGGGTGGCTACACCTTC.

V is TRBV7-6 and J is TRBJ2-1; maybe TRBD2 (6 bases). This CDR3 contains 16 residues. Germline CDR1 SGHVS, CDR2 FNYEAQ. V lost 4 bases and J lost 11, with 24 bases in between. CDR3 DNA: TGTGCCAGCAGCTCCCGGGACCCAGTGGGGGGTACCCAGCAGTTCTTC. Its translation: CASSSRDPVGGTQQFF. Based on the CDR3 plus reference TRBV7-6 and TRBJ2-1, the full variable domain is GAGVSQSPRYKVTKRGQDVALRCDPISGHVSLYWYRQALGQGPEFLTYFNYEAQQDKSGLPNDRFSAERPEGSISTLTIQRTEQRDSAMYRCASSSRDPVGGTQQFFGPGTRLTVL.

This rearrangement joins TRBV27 to TRBJ2-1; D gene ambiguous. This CDR3 is 15 amino acids long. Germline values: CDR1 MNHEY, CDR2 SMNVEV (reference sequence). V dropped 2 bases and J dropped 4 bases, with 12 bases sitting between them. CDR3 residues: CASSLVPSLYNEQFF. The CDR3 DNA reads as TGTGCCAGCAGTTTAGTGCCTAGTCTATACAATGAGCAGTTCTTC.

This clonotype turned up a few times. V and J are TRBV12-3 or TRBV12-4 and TRBJ2-5; 7 positions agree with TRBD1. Trimming cost V 5 bases and J 3 bases; bases outside gene matches: 6. The CDR3 contains 14 residues. The CDR3 region has the DNA TGTGCCAGCAGTCAAGAGGGACAGAAAGAGACCCAGTACTTC. Its protein is CASSQEGQKETQYF.

The chain carries TRBV2 and TRBJ1-2; D unresolved. Germline lookup yields CDR1 SNHLY and CDR2 FYNNEI. The CDR3 spans 11 residues. V lost 9 bases and J 3 bases, leaving 8 bases between the germline ends. The CDR3 bases are TGTGCCAGTCCTTCAGACTATGGCTACACCTTC. Protein product: CASPSDYGYTF.

The gene calls are TRBV11-1 and TRBJ2-1; tentatively, D is TRBD1 or TRBD2 (5 bases each). The CDR3 consists of 13 residues. With 4 bases removed from V and 6 bases from J, the gap between germline ends came to 10 bases. Germline V gene lookup returns CDR1 SGHAT and CDR2 FQDESV (reference sequence). For the CDR3, the DNA is TGTGCCAGCAGCTCCCCGGGACGCAATGAGCAGTTCTTC. This gives the protein CASSSPGRNEQFF.

J is TRBJ2-3 and V is TRBV12-3 or TRBV12-4; D unresolved. V gave up 6 bases and J gave up 0 bases, with 16 bases separating them. This CDR3 comprises 16 residues. The CDR3 loop reads CASSTQATTSTDTQYF. DNA of the CDR3: TGTGCCAGCAGCACTCAGGCCACCACTAGCACAGATACGCAGTATTTT.

This clonotype was recorded a few times. This chain links TRBV5-5 with TRBJ2-5, with a tentative D call TRBD2 (5 bases). This CDR3 is built from 12 residues. V lost 4 bases to trimming and J lost 5 bases, with 9 bases between them. CDR1 is SGHKS and CDR2 is YYEKEE in the germline V gene (reference sequence). CDR3 protein: CASSRPGETQYF. DNA of the CDR3: TGTGCCAGCAGCCGCCCGGGGGAGACCCAGTACTTC.

This clonotype was detected once. The V gene is TRBV7-2, the J gene TRBJ2-6, with 8 bases matching TRBD2. Losses at the gene ends were 3 bases for V and 0 bases for J; bases not matched to a gene: 4. The germline CDR1 and CDR2 sequences are SGHTA and FQGNSA. The CDR3 has 17 residues. The CDR3 sequence: CASSFRAGDSGANVLTF. DNA for the CDR3: TGTGCCAGCAGCTTCCGAGCGGGGGACTCTGGGGCCAACGTCCTGACTTTC. Together with reference TRBV7-2 and TRBJ2-6, the CDR3 gives the full variable domain: GAGVSQSPSNKVTEKGKDVELRCDPISGHTALYWYRQSLGQGLEFLIYFQGNSAPDKSGLPSDRFSAERTGGSVSTLTIQRTQQEDSAVYLCASSFRAGDSGANVLTFGAGSRLTVL.

This sequence joins TRBV20-1 and TRBJ2-1; 7 bases agree with TRBD1. The V gene end was trimmed by 2 bases and the J gene end by 0 bases; junction bases not matched to a gene: 10. The CDR3 contains 17 residues. Germline values: CDR1 DFQATT, CDR2 SNEGSKA (reference sequence). DNA for the CDR3: TGCAGTGCTAGATCCGGACAGGACTTTAGCTCCTACAATGAGCAGTTCTTC. Protein: CSARSGQDFSSYNEQFF.